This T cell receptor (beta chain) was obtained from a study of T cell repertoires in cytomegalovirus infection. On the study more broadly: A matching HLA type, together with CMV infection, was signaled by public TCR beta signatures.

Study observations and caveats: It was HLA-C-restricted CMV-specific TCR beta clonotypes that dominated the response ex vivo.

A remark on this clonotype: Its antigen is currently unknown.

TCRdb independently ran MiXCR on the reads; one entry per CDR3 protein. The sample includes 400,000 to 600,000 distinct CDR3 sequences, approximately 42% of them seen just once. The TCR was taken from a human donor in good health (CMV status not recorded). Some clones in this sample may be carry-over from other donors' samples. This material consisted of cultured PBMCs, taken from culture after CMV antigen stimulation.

The chain's CDR3 is CASSGDRYSNQPQHF. The DNA for the CDR3 is TGTGCCAGCAGTGGGGACAGATATAGCAATCAGCCCCAGCATTTT. The chain is built from TRBV6-2 or TRBV6-3 and TRBJ1-5, with TRBD1 matching 7 bases. The V segment lost 5 bases and the J segment 0 bases; nucleotides outside the gene matches: 4. This CDR3 has 15 amino acids. CDR1 is MNHEY and CDR2 is SVGEGT in the germline V gene.